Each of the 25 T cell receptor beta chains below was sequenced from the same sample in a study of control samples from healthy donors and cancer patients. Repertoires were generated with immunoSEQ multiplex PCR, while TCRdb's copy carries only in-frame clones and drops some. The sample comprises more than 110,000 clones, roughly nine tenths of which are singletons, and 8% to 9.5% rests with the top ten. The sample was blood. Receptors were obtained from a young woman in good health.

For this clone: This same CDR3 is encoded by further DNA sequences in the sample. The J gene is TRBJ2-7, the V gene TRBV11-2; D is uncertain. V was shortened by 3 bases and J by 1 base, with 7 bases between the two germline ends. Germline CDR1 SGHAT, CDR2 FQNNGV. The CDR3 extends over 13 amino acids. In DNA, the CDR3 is TGTGCCAGCAGCTTCGGCAGATCCTACGAGCAGTACTTC. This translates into CASSFGRSYEQYF.

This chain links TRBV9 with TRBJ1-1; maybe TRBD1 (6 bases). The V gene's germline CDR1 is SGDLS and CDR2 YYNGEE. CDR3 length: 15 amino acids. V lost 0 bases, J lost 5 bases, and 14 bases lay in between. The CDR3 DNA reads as TGTGCCAGCAGCGTAGGAACAGGGTCCGCGACTGAAGCTTTCTTT. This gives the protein CASSVGTGSATEAFF.

CDR3 sequence reads: CASSPTAGGEQFF. CDR3 DNA: TGTGCCAGCTCGCCCACTGCCGGCGGTGAGCAGTTCTTC. The genes are TRBV18 and TRBJ2-1; the D is unclear. This CDR3 has 13 residues. Germline lookup yields CDR1 KGHSH and CDR2 LQKENI. Trimming took 6 bases from V and 9 from J, leaving 15 bases between them.

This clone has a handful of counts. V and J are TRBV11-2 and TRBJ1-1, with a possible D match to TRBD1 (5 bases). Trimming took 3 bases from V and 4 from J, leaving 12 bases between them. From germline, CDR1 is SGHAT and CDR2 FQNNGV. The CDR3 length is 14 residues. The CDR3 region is CASSFGGYGTEAFF. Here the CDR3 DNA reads TGTGCCAGCAGCTTTGGGGGATATGGCACTGAAGCTTTCTTT. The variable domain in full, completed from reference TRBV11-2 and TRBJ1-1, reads EAGVAQSPRYKIIEKRQSVAFWCNPISGHATLYWYQQILGQGPKLLIQFQNNGVVDDSQLPKDRFSAERLKGVDSTLKIQPAKLEDSAVYLCASSFGGYGTEAFFGQGTRLTVV.

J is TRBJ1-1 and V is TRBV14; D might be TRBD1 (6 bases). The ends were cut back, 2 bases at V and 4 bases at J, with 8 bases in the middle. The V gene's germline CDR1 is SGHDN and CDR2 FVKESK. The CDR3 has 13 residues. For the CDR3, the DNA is TGTGCCAGCAGCCAACAGGGGCCCACTGAAGCTTTCTTT. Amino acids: CASSQQGPTEAFF.

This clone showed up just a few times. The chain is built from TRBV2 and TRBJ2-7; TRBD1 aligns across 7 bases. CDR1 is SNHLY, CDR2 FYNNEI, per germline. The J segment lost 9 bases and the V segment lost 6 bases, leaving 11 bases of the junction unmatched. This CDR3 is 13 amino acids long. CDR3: CASSPRSGTVQYF. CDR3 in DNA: TGTGCCAGCAGCCCACGCTCCGGGACAGTGCAGTACTTC.

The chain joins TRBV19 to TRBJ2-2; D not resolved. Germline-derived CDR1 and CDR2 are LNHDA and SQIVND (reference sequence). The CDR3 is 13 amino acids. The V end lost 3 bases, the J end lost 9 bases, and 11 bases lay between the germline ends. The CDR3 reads CASSISGYRELFF. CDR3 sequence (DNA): TGTGCCAGTAGTATCAGTGGGTATAGGGAGCTGTTTTTT.

In nucleotides, the CDR3 is TGCGCCAGCAGCCTCTGGGGAGTCCCAGAGACCCAGTACTTC. This translates into CASSLWGVPETQYF. The chain has TRBV4-1 and TRBJ2-5; perhaps TRBD2 as D (5 bases). CDR1 MGHRA and CDR2 YSYEKL come from the germline V gene. The CDR3 spans 14 residues. The germline V and J ends were trimmed by 4 bases and 4 bases, with 13 bases remaining between them.

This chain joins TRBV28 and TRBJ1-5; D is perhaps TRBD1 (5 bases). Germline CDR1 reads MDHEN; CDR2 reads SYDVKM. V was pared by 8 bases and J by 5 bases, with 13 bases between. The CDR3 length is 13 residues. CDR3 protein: CASFRWGDQPQHF. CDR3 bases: TGTGCCAGCTTCAGGTGGGGGGATCAGCCCCAGCATTTT.

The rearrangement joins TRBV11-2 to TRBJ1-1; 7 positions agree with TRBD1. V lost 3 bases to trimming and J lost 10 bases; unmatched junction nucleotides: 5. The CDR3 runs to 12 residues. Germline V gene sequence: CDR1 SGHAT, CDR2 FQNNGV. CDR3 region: CASSLGTAVAFF. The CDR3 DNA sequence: TGTGCCAGCAGCTTGGGGACAGCGGTAGCTTTCTTT.

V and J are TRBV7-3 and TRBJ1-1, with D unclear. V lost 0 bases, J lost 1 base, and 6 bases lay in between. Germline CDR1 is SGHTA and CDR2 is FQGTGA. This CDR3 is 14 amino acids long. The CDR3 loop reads CASSLTGGNTEAFF. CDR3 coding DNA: TGTGCCAGCAGCTTAACAGGCGGGAACACTGAAGCTTTCTTT.

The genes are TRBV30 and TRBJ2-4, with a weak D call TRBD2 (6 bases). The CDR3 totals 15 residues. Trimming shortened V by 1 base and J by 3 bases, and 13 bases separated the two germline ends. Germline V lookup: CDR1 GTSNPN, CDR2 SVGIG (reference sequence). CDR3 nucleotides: TGTGCCTGGAGTGGGAGGGCCTTGGGCAAAAACATTCAGTACTTC. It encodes CAWSGRALGKNIQYF. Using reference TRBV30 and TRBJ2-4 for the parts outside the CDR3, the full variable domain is SQTIHQWPATLVQPVGSPLSLECTVEGTSNPNLYWYRQAAGRGLQLLFYSVGIGQISSEVPQNLSASRPQDRQFILSSKKLLLSDSGFYLCAWSGRALGKNIQYFGAGTRLSVL.

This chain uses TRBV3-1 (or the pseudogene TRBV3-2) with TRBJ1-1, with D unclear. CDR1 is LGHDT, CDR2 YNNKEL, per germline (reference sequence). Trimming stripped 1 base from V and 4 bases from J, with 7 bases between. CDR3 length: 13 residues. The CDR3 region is CASSQGSGTEAFF. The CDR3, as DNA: TGTGCCAGCAGCCAAGGAAGCGGCACTGAAGCTTTCTTT.

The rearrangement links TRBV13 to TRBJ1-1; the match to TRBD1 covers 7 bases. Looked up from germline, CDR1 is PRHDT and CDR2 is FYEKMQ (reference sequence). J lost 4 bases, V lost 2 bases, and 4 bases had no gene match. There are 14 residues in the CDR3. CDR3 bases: TGTGCCAGCAGCTTAACCCAGGGGGGCACTGAAGCTTTCTTT. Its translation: CASSLTQGGTEAFF.

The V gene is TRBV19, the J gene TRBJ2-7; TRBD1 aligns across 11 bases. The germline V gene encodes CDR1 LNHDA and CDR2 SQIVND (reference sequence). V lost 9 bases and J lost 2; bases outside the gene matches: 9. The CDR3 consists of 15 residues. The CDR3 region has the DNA TGTGCCAGCCGGCCGGTGGGACAGGGGGCCTACGAGCAGTACTTC. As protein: CASRPVGQGAYEQYF.

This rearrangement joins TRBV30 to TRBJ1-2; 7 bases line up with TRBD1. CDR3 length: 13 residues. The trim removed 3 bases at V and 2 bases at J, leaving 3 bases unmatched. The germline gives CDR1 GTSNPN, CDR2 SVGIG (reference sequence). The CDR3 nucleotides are TGTGCCTGGAGCTCAGGGGGAAACTATGGCTACACCTTC. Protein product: CAWSSGGNYGYTF.

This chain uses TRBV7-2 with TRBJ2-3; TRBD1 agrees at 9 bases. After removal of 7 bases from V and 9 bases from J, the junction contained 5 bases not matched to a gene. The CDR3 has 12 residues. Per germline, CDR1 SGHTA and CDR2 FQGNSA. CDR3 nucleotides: TGTGCCAGCACCACCGGGACAGGGACGCAGTATTTT. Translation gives CASTTGTGTQYF.

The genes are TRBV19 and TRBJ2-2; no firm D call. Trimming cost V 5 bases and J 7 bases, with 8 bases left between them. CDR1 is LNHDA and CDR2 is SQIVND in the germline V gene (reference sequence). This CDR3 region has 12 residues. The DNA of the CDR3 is TGTGCCAGTAGTCCCCCAGGCGGGGAGCTGTTTTTT. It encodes CASSPPGGELFF.

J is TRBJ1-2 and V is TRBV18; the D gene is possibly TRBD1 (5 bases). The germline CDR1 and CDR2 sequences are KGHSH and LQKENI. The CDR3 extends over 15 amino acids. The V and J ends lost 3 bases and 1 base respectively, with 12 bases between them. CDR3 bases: TGTGCCAGCTCACCCGAGGCAGGGCTTAACTATGGCTACACCTTC. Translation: CASSPEAGLNYGYTF.

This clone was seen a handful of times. This CDR3 is CATSRRAGANVLTF. The CDR3, as DNA: TGTGCCACCAGCAGACGCGCTGGGGCCAACGTCCTGACTTTC. The gene calls are TRBV15 and TRBJ2-6, with D unresolved. The V end was cut by 2 bases, the J end by 2 bases, with 4 bases between. The CDR3 loop spans 14 amino acids. Germline V gene data show CDR1 as LNHNV and CDR2 as YYDKDF (reference sequence).

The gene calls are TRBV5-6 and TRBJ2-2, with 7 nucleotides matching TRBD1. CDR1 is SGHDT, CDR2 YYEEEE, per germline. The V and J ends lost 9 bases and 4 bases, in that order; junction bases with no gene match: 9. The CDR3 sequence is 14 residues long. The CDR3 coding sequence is TGTGCCACAATGAGGGGGCCGACCACCGGGGAGCTGTTTTTT. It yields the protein CATMRGPTTGELFF.

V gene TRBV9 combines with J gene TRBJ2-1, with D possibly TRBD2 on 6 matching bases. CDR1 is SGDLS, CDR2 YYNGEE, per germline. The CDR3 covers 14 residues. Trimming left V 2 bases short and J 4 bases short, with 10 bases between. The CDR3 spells CASSVTAGYNEQFF. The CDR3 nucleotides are TGTGCCAGCAGCGTGACCGCGGGATACAATGAGCAGTTCTTC.

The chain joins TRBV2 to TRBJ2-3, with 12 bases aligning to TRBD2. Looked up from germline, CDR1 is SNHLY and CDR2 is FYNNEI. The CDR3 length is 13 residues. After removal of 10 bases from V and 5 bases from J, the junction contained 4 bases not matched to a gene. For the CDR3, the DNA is TGTGCCACTCTAGCGGGAGGGGAAGATACGCAGTATTTT. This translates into CATLAGGEDTQYF.

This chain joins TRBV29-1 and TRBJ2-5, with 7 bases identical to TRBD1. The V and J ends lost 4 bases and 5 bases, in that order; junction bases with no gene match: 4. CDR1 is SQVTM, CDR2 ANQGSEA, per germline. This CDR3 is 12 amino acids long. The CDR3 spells CSVGTGRETQYF. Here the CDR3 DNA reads TGCAGCGTTGGGACAGGCCGGGAGACCCAGTACTTC. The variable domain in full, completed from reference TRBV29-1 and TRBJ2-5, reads SAVISQKPSRDICQRGTSLTIQCQVDSQVTMMFWYRQQPGQSLTLIATANQGSEATYESGFVIDKFPISRPNLTFSTLTVSNMSPEDSSIYLCSVGTGRETQYFGPGTRLLVL.

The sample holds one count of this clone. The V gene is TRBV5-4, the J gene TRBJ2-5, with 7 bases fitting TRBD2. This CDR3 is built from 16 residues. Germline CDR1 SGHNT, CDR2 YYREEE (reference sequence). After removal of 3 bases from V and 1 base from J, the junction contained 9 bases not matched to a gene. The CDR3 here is CASSSGRGPIQETQYF. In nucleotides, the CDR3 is TGTGCCAGCAGCTCTGGGAGGGGCCCCATCCAAGAGACCCAGTACTTC.